Listed here are 21 T cell receptor beta chains from one sample, sequenced in a study of control samples from healthy donors and cancer patients. Produced via immunoSEQ multiplex PCR; TCRdb's table is partial and in-frame only. The table shows over 150,000 clones, with around 95% occurring only once. Sequencing was performed on blood. These TCRs come from a man between 40 and 49 years old in good health.

The chain has TRBV19 and TRBJ1-2, with TRBD1 identical over 7 bases. From germline, CDR1 is LNHDA and CDR2 SQIVND (reference sequence). The length of the CDR3 is 14 residues. Unmatched junction bases numbered 10, after V lost 8 bases and J lost 4 bases. CDR3 DNA sequence: TGTGCCAGTGATCCGGGACAGAGATCCTATGGCTACACCTTC. It codes for CASDPGQRSYGYTF.

The J gene is TRBJ1-6, the V gene TRBV5-1, with a tentative D call TRBD1 (5 bases). Germline CDR1 reads SGHRS; CDR2 reads YFSETQ. The CDR3 covers 19 residues. V lost 0 bases to trimming and J lost 0 bases, with 16 bases between them. The CDR3 DNA follows: TGCGCCAGCAGCTTGGATGGGCAGGGTTCGGTCTCCTATAATTCACCCCTCCACTTT. It encodes CASSLDGQGSVSYNSPLHF.

This sequence joins TRBV18 and TRBJ1-5; the match to TRBD1 covers 8 bases. Germline CDR1 KGHSH, CDR2 LQKENI. V lost 4 bases, J lost 1 base, and 12 bases stayed unmatched. This CDR3 contains 18 residues. This chain's CDR3 is CASSLEPQGAESNQPQHF. In DNA form, the CDR3 reads TGTGCCAGCTCACTCGAGCCTCAGGGGGCCGAGAGCAATCAGCCCCAGCATTTT.

The V gene is TRBV7-3, the J gene TRBJ2-6; D unclear. V shed 5 bases and J shed 0 bases, with 29 bases lying between them. Germline-derived CDR1 and CDR2 are SGHTA and FQGTGA. CDR3 size: 22 residues. This chain's CDR3 is CASSPPTVRKSILDSGANVLTF. DNA for the CDR3: TGTGCCAGCAGCCCCCCGACCGTCAGAAAAAGTATATTGGACTCTGGGGCCAACGTCCTGACTTTC.

The chain recombines TRBV2 with TRBJ1-3; D might be TRBD1 (5 bases). Trimming removed 0 bases at V and 0 bases at J, with 12 bases between. Germline CDR1 and CDR2: SNHLY and FYNNEI. The CDR3 runs 17 residues. CDR3 coding DNA: TGTGCCAGCAGTGAAGCGGTGGAGGGGAGCTCTGGAAACACCATATATTTT. Translated: CASSEAVEGSSGNTIYF.

The chain combines TRBV6-2 or TRBV6-3 with TRBJ1-5, with D tentatively TRBD1 (6 bases). V was shortened by 1 base and J by 4 bases, with 8 bases between the two germline ends. This CDR3 has 14 amino acids. In germline, CDR1 is MNHEY, CDR2 SVGEGT. The CDR3 here is CASSYYGQNQPQHF. CDR3 nucleotides: TGTGCCAGCAGTTACTATGGACAGAATCAGCCCCAGCATTTT.

The rearrangement uses TRBV28 and TRBJ1-2, with D maybe TRBD1 (6 bases). The CDR3 is 14 amino acids. Per the germline V gene, CDR1 is MDHEN and CDR2 is SYDVKM. Between the trimmed V and J ends, which lost 6 bases and 4 bases, there was a span of 15 bases. This chain's CDR3 is CASSPTGFSYGYTF. The DNA of the CDR3 is TGTGCCAGCAGCCCTACAGGGTTTTCCTATGGCTACACCTTC.

The chain uses TRBV19 and TRBJ2-1; 10 nucleotides agree with TRBD2. V lost 5 bases, J lost 12 bases, and 10 bases stayed unmatched. The CDR3 is made up of 14 amino acids. From germline, CDR1 is LNHDA and CDR2 SQIVND (reference sequence). This CDR3 is CASSEGLALSRQFF. CDR3 nucleotide sequence: TGTGCCAGTAGTGAGGGACTAGCGTTGAGTCGGCAGTTCTTC.

The J gene is TRBJ2-2, the V gene TRBV28; D gene ambiguous. Trimming took off 3 bases at V and 1 base at J, with 6 bases between the two ends. CDR1 is MDHEN, CDR2 SYDVKM, per germline. The length of the CDR3 is 14 residues. The CDR3 coding sequence is TGTGCCAGCAGTTTGTTAGGGAACACCGGGGAGCTGTTTTTT. It specifies CASSLLGNTGELFF.

The chain carries TRBV5-1 and TRBJ2-5; 9 bases fit TRBD1. Germline V gives CDR1 SGHRS, CDR2 YFSETQ. The length of the CDR3 is 15 residues. V was pared by 2 bases and J by 5 bases, with 7 bases of the junction left unmatched. CDR3: CASSFRTGVRETQYF. DNA of the CDR3: TGCGCCAGCAGCTTCAGGACAGGGGTTCGGGAGACCCAGTACTTC.

The CDR3 bases are TGTGCCAGCAGCGATACATTCAGGGGTGAAGCTTTCTTT. This gives the protein CASSDTFRGEAFF. V is TRBV7-2 and J is TRBJ1-1, with D possibly being TRBD1 (6 bases). This CDR3 is 13 amino acids long. V was clipped by 5 bases and J by 7 bases, with 14 bases between them. Germline loops: CDR1 SGHTA, CDR2 FQGNSA. Looking up the rest from reference TRBV7-2 and TRBJ1-1 gives the full variable domain: GAGVSQSPSNKVTEKGKDVELRCDPISGHTALYWYRQSLGQGLEFLIYFQGNSAPDKSGLPSDRFSAERTGGSVSTLTIQRTQQEDSAVYLCASSDTFRGEAFFGQGTRLTVV.

The V gene is TRBV6-6, the J gene TRBJ1-4; D gene ambiguous. CDR1 is MNHNY, CDR2 SVGAGI, per germline (reference sequence). The CDR3 spans 15 residues. V was cut by 5 bases and J by 5 bases, with 15 bases left in between. This CDR3 is CASSAGPALNEKLFF. The CDR3, as DNA: TGTGCCAGCAGTGCTGGGCCAGCCCTCAATGAAAAACTGTTTTTT.

The chain combines TRBV9 with TRBJ1-3; 10 bases fit TRBD1. CDR3 length: 15 residues. Trimming at V came to 4 bases and at J to 5 bases, leaving 6 bases not matched to a gene. Germline lookup yields CDR1 SGDLS and CDR2 YYNGEE. This chain's CDR3 is CASSTSGQGRNTIYF. The CDR3 nucleotides read TGTGCCAGCAGCACCTCGGGACAGGGGAGAAACACCATATATTTT. Combining the CDR3 with reference TRBV9 and TRBJ1-3 gives the whole variable domain DSGVTQTPKHLITATGQRVTLRCSPRSGDLSVYWYQQSLDQGLQFLIQYYNGEERAKGNILERFSAQQFPDLHSELNLSSLELGDSALYFCASSTSGQGRNTIYFGEGSWLTVV.

The chain carries TRBV21-1 and TRBJ2-4; the table's D gene call, TRBD2, was not cross checked with the DNA. TRBV21-1 is reported as a pseudogene. The CDR3 runs 19 residues. The CDR3 region has the DNA TGTGCCAGCAGCAACCAAGGCGGGGGTGCGCCTCTAGCCAAAAACATTCAGTACTTC. It specifies CASSNQGGGAPLAKNIQYF.

The chain combines TRBV7-2 with TRBJ1-5; D unclear. The V gene lost 3 bases and the J gene lost 7 bases, with 10 bases spanning the gap. This CDR3 spans 13 amino acids. Germline assignment: CDR1 SGHTA and CDR2 FQGNSA. The CDR3 sequence: CASSFGRMQPQHF. CDR3 sequence (DNA): TGTGCCAGCAGCTTCGGCAGGATGCAGCCCCAGCATTTT.

The rearrangement uses TRBV29-1 and TRBJ1-2, with D possibly TRBD1 on 6 matching bases. Germline V lookup: CDR1 SQVTM, CDR2 ANQGSEA. Trimming pared 4 bases from V and 4 bases from J, leaving 13 bases between. The CDR3 has 13 amino acids. CDR3 sequence (DNA): TGCAGCGTTGGACGGGAAGGGGGCTATGGCTACACCTTC. It yields the protein CSVGREGGYGYTF. The full variable domain, in which reference TRBV29-1 and TRBJ1-2 provide the parts outside the CDR3, is SAVISQKPSRDICQRGTSLTIQCQVDSQVTMMFWYRQQPGQSLTLIATANQGSEATYESGFVIDKFPISRPNLTFSTLTVSNMSPEDSSIYLCSVGREGGYGYTFGSGTRLTVV.

This rearrangement joins TRBV11-2 to TRBJ2-7; TRBD1 matches 8 bases. The length of the CDR3 is 13 residues. Unmatched junction bases numbered 3, after V lost 8 bases and J lost 0 bases. Looked up from germline, CDR1 is SGHAT and CDR2 is FQNNGV. The CDR3 DNA follows: TGTGCCAGCGGGGACAGGTTCTCCTACGAGCAGTACTTC. This translates into CASGDRFSYEQYF.

The rearrangement joins TRBV7-6 to TRBJ2-2; D not resolved. The CDR3 sequence is 13 residues long. V shed 5 bases and J shed 6 bases, with 10 bases lying between them. The V gene's germline CDR1 is SGHVS and CDR2 FNYEAQ. The CDR3 loop is CASSSVGSGELFF. The DNA for the CDR3 is TGTGCCAGCAGCAGTGTAGGGTCCGGGGAGCTGTTTTTT.

Worth noting for this clone: The identical CDR3 is also encoded by other nucleotide sequences in the sample. The J gene is TRBJ1-1, the V gene TRBV18, with D maybe TRBD1 (6 bases). Trimming pared 1 base from V and 1 base from J, leaving 7 bases between. Looked up from germline, CDR1 is KGHSH and CDR2 is LQKENI. The CDR3 covers 14 residues. DNA for the CDR3: TGTGCCAGCTCACCACAGACAGGGAACACTGAAGCTTTCTTT. Protein: CASSPQTGNTEAFF.

The chain uses TRBV30 and TRBJ1-2, with D possibly TRBD1 on 5 matching bases. V was pared by 4 bases and J by 7 bases, with 19 bases between. Germline V CDR1 and CDR2: GTSNPN, SVGIG (reference sequence). CDR3 size: 14 residues. In DNA form, the CDR3 reads TGTGCCTGGACCCCCCTCCCCGGGACTGGTGGCTACACCTTC. Its translation is CAWTPLPGTGGYTF. The full variable domain, rest sourced from reference TRBV30 and TRBJ1-2, is SQTIHQWPATLVQPVGSPLSLECTVEGTSNPNLYWYRQAAGRGLQLLFYSVGIGQISSEVPQNLSASRPQDRQFILSSKKLLLSDSGFYLCAWTPLPGTGGYTFGSGTRLTVV.

The chain joins TRBV4-1 to TRBJ1-4; D unclear. Trimming took 1 base from V and 5 from J, leaving 8 bases between them. CDR3 length equals 14 residues. Germline-derived CDR1 and CDR2 are MGHRA and YSYEKL. The CDR3 region is CASSQGQKNEKLFF. In DNA, the CDR3 is TGCGCCAGCAGCCAAGGTCAAAAGAATGAAAAACTGTTTTTT.